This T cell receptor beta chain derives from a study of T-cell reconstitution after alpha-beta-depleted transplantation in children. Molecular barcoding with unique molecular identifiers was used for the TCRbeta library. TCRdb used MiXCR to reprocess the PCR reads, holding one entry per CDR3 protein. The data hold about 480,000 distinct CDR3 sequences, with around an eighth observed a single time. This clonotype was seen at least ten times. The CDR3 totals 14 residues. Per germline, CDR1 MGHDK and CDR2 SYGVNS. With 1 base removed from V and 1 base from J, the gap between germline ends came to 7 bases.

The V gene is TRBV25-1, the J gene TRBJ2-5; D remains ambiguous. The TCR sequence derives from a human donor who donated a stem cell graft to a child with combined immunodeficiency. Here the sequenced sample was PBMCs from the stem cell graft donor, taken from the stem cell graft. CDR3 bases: TGTGCCAGCAGTGAATTCGGGCGCCAAGAGACCCAGTACTTC. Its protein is CASSEFGRQETQYF.